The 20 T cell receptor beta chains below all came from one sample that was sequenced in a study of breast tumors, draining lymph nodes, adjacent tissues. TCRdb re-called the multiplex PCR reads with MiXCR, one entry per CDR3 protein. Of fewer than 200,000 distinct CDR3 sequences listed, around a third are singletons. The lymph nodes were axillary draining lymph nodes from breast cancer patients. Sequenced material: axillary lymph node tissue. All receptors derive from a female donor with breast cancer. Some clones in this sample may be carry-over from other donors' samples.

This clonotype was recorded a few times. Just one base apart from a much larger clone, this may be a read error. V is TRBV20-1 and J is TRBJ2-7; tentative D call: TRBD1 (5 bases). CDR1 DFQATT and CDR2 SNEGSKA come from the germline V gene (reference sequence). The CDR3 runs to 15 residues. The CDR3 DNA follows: TGCAGTGCCGCAAGTACCTTTGATTCAGGACACGAGCAGTGCTTC. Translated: CSAASTFDSGHEQCF.

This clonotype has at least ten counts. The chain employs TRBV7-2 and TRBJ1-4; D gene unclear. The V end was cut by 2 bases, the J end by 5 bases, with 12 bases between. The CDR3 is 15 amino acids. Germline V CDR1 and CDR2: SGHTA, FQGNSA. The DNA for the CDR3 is TGTGCCAGCAGCTTACAGACTGGGAAGAATGAAAAACTGTTTTTT. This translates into CASSLQTGKNEKLFF.

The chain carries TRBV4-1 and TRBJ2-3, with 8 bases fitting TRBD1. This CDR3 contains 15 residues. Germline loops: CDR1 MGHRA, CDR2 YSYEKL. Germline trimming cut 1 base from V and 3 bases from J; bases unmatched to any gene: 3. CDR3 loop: CASSQGTGGTDTQYF. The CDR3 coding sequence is TGCGCCAGCAGCCAAGGCACAGGGGGGACAGATACGCAGTATTTT.

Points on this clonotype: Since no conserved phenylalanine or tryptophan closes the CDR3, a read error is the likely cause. The chain's CDR3 is CASRVGQASNIQYL. The CDR3 DNA reads as TGTGCCAGCAGGGTTGGACAGGCGTCAAACATTCAGTACCTC. The chain recombines TRBV2 with TRBJ2-4, with 7 bases identical to TRBD1. With 6 bases clipped from V and 6 bases from J, the junction kept 8 bases outside the gene matches. This CDR3 comprises 14 residues. CDR1 and CDR2 from the germline V gene are SNHLY and FYNNEI.

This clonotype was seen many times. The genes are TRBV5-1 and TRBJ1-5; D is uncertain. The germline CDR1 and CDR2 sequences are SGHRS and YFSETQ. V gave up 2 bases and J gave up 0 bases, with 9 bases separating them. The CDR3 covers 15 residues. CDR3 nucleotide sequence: TGCGCCAGCAGCTTTGAGGGTTCTAGCAATCAGCCCCAGCATTTT. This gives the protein CASSFEGSSNQPQHF.

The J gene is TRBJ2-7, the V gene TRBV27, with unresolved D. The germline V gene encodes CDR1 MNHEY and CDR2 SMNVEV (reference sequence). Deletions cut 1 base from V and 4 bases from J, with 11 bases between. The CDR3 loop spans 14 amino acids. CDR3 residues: CASSLYGSAYEQYF. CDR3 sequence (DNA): TGTGCCAGCAGTTTATACGGATCGGCATACGAGCAGTACTTC.

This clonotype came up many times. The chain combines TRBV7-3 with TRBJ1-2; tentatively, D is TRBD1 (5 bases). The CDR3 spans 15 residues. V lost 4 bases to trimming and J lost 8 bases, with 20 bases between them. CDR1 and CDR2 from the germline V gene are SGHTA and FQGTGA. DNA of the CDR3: TGTGCCAGCAGCTCCGAGGGACGTCTCGGATCGGGCTACACCTTC. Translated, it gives CASSSEGRLGSGYTF.

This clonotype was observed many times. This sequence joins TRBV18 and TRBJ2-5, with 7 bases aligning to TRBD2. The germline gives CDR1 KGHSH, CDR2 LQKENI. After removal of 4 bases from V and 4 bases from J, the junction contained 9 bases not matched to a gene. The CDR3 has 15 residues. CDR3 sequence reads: CASSLTGLKGETQYF. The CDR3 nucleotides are TGTGCCAGCTCACTTACGGGACTAAAAGGAGAGACCCAGTACTTC.

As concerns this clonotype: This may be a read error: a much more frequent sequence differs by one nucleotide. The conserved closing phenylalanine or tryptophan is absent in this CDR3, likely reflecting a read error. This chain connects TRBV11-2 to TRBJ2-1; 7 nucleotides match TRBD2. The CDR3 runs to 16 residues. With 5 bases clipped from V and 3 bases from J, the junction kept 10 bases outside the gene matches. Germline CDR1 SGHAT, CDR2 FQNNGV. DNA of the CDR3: TGTGCCAGCAGCCTAGGGGAGGGCCCTGACTACAATGAGCAGTTCCTC. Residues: CASSLGEGPDYNEQFL.

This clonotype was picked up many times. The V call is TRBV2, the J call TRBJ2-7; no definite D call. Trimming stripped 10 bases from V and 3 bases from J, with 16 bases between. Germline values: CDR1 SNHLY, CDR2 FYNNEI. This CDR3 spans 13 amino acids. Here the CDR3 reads CATREVTRYEQYF. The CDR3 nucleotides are TGTGCCACACGTGAAGTGACTCGCTACGAGCAGTACTTC.

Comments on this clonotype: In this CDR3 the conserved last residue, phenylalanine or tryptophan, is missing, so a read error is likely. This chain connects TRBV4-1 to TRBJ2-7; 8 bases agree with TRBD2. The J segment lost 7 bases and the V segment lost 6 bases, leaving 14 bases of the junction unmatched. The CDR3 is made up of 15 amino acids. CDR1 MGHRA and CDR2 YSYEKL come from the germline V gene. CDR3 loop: CASRLTLAGGYEQYS. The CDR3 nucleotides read TGCGCCAGCAGACTCACTTTGGCGGGAGGTTATGAGCAGTACTCC.

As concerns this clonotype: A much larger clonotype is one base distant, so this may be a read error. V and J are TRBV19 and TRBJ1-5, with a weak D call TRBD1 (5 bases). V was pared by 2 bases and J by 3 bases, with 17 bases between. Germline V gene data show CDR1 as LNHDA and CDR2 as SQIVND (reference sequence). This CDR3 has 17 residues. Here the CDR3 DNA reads TGTGCCAGTAGTATAAGGACATTACCTCCCCTCAATCAGCCCCAGCATTTT. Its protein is CASSIRTLPPLNQPQHF.

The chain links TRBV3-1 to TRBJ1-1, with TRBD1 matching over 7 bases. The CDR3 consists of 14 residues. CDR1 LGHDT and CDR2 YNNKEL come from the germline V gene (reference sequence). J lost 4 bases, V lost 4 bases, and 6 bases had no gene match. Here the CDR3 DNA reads TGTGCCAGCAGCCCATACAGGGGTAGCACTGAAGCTTTCTTT. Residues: CASSPYRGSTEAFF.

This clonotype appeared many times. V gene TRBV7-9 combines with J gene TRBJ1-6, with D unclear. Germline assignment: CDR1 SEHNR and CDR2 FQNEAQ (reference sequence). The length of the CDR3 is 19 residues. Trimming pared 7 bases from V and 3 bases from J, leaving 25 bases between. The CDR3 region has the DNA TGTGCCAGCACTCCCGAAGGATCCCAATTCCCCTTCTATAATTCACCCCTCCACTTT. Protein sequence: CASTPEGSQFPFYNSPLHF. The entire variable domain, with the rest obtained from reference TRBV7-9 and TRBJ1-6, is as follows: DTGVSQNPRHKITKRGQNVTFRCDPISEHNRLYWYRQTLGQGPEFLTYFQNEAQLEKSRLLSDRFSAERPKGSFSTLEIQRTEQGDSAMYLCASTPEGSQFPFYNSPLHFGNGTRLTVT.

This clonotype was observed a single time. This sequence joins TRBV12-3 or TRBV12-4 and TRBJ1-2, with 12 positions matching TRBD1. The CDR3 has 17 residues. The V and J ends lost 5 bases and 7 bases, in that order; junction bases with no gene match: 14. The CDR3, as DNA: TGTGCCAGCAGTGCTACCCCCGGGGACAGGGGGCGAAGTGGCTACACCTTC. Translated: CASSATPGDRGRSGYTF.

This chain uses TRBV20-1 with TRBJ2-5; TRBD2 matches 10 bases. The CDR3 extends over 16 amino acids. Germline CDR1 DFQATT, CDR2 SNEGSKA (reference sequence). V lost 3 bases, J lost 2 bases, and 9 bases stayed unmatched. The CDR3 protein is CSARGGLAGAQETQYF. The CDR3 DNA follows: TGCAGTGCTAGGGGGGGTCTAGCGGGGGCACAAGAGACCCAGTACTTC.

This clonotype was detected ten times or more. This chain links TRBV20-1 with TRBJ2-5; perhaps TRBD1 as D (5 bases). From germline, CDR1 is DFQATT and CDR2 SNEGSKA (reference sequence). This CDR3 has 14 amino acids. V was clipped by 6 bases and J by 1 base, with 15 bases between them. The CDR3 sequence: CSAHARGIQETQYF. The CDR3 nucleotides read TGCAGTGCCCACGCAAGGGGTATCCAAGAGACCCAGTACTTC.

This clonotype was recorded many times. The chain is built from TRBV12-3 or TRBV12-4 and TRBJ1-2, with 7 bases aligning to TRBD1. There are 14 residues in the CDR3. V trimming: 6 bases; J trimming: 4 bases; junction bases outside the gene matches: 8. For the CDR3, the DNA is TGTGCCAGCAGCGAACAGGGGCTTTCCTATGGCTACACCTTC. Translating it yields CASSEQGLSYGYTF.

CDR3 sequence (DNA): TGTGCCAGCAGCTTGGAACAGGGTAGAAGAAACACCATATATTTT. This translates into CASSLEQGRRNTIYF. This chain joins TRBV5-4 and TRBJ1-3; D is possibly TRBD1 (6 bases). The CDR3 is made up of 15 amino acids. Germline V gene sequence: CDR1 SGHNT, CDR2 YYREEE (reference sequence). Trimming took off 0 bases at V and 5 bases at J, with 12 bases between the two ends.

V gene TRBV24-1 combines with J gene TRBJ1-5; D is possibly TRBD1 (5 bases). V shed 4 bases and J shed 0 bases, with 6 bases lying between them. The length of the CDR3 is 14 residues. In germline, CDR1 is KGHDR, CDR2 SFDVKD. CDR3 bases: TGTGCCACCAGTGACGGGACTAGCAATCAGCCCCAGCATTTT. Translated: CATSDGTSNQPQHF.